The next 18 T cell receptor beta chains were all read from a single sample in a study of T cells after yellow fever vaccination. TCRdb reprocessed the 5' RACE reads via MiXCR and lists one record per CDR3 protein. This sample has 150,000 to 200,000 distinct CDR3 sequences; about a tenth occur once, and the top ten carry around 33%. This material consisted of CD8+ T cells sorted from PBMCs, taken 45 days after the yellow fever booster vaccination. These receptors were taken from a man aged 18 to 30 who received the YFV17D yellow fever vaccine.

As to this clonotype: This likely comes from a read error, as the CDR3 has no conserved phenylalanine or tryptophan at its end. The genes are TRBV6-5 and TRBJ1-1; TRBD1 aligns across 7 bases. V lost 2 bases to trimming and J lost 0 bases; unmatched junction nucleotides: 3. Germline V gives CDR1 MNHEY, CDR2 SVGAGI. This CDR3 is built from 15 residues. The CDR3 spells CASSYLGQMNTEAFL. The CDR3 bases are TGTGCCAGCAGTTACCTGGGACAGATGAACACTGAAGCTTTCCTT.

The chain joins TRBV6-5 to TRBJ2-7; D is perhaps TRBD2 (5 bases). Trimming stripped 8 bases from V and 0 bases from J, with 11 bases between. Germline CDR1 and CDR2: MNHEY and SVGAGI. This CDR3 comprises 13 residues. CDR3 sequence: CASSTGNSYEQYF. CDR3 sequence (DNA): TGTGCCAGCTCAACCGGGAACTCCTACGAGCAGTACTTC.

The chain has TRBV5-1 and TRBJ2-7, with TRBD2 identical over 8 bases. The CDR3 totals 14 residues. V was clipped by 0 bases and J by 3 bases; unmatched bases: 2. Germline V gives CDR1 SGHRS, CDR2 YFSETQ. Here the CDR3 DNA reads TGCGCCAGCAGCTTGGCGGGGGGGCACTACGAGCAGTACGTC. Translation: CASSLAGGHYEQYV.

This clonotype occurred a few times. The chain carries TRBV6-5 and TRBJ1-1; D ambiguous. Germline assignment: CDR1 MNHEY and CDR2 SVGAGI. This CDR3 spans 14 amino acids. The V and J ends lost 0 bases and 7 bases respectively, with 12 bases between them. DNA for the CDR3: TGTGCCAGCAGTTACTCGAAGATGGGTGTTGAAGCTTTCTTT. Translated: CASSYSKMGVEAFF.

This clonotype was observed a handful of times. The CDR3 here is CASSARQAPDLRRAKNIQYF. DNA of the CDR3: TGTGCCAGCAGCGCCCGACAGGCCCCGGATTTACGACGAGCCAAAAACATTCAGTACTTC. The V call is TRBV7-2, the J call TRBJ2-4; D is possibly TRBD1 (6 bases). This CDR3 is built from 20 residues. V dropped 5 bases and J dropped 0 bases, with 26 bases sitting between them. The germline gives CDR1 SGHTA, CDR2 FQGNSA.

This clonotype has at least ten counts. The chain links TRBV7-9 to TRBJ2-7; possibly TRBD1 or TRBD2 for D (5 bases each). The CDR3 contains 13 residues. V lost 6 bases, J lost 0 bases, and 9 bases lay in between. CDR1 SEHNR and CDR2 FQNEAQ come from the germline V gene (reference sequence). CDR3 protein: CASSLGDSYEQYV. The CDR3, as DNA: TGTGCCAGCAGTTTGGGGGACTCCTACGAGCAGTACGTC.

The V call is TRBV4-3, the J call TRBJ2-2; a possible D gene is TRBD2 (6 bases). Germline values: CDR1 LGHNA, CDR2 YSLEER. V was cut by 3 bases and J by 1 base, with 9 bases left in between. This CDR3 has 15 amino acids. The CDR3 DNA is TGCGCCAGCAGCCAGGACGGGGGGAACACCGGGGAGCTGTTTTTT. It translates to CASSQDGGNTGELFF.

This clonotype was seen a few times. This rearrangement joins TRBV11-1 to TRBJ1-5; D not resolved. V shed 5 bases and J shed 4 bases, with 12 bases lying between them. Germline V gene lookup returns CDR1 SGHAT and CDR2 FQDESV (reference sequence). The CDR3 totals 14 residues. CDR3 DNA: TGTGCCAGCAGCCTAGTTGAAGGGAATCAGCCCCAGCATTTT. It is translated as CASSLVEGNQPQHF.

This clonotype was found a few times. The rearrangement links TRBV5-1 to TRBJ2-5, with D tentatively TRBD1 (7 bases). The CDR3 loop spans 16 amino acids. Germline lookup yields CDR1 SGHRS and CDR2 YFSETQ. The V end was cut by 3 bases, the J end by 5 bases, with 20 bases between. This CDR3 reads CASSSGNRGTAETQYF. The CDR3 nucleotides read TGCGCCAGCAGCTCGGGTAATCGGGGGACAGCGGAGACCCAGTACTTC.

The chain recombines TRBV3-1 with TRBJ2-5, with D uncertain. The germline V gene has CDR1 LGHDT and CDR2 YNNKEL (reference sequence). V was trimmed by 1 base and J by 4 bases, leaving 13 bases between them. CDR3 length: 15 amino acids. The CDR3 bases are TGTGCCAGCAGCCAAGCTGGGTTAGGCCCAGAGACCCAGTACTTC. It codes for CASSQAGLGPETQYF.

The V call is TRBV27, the J call TRBJ2-3, with D tentatively TRBD1 or TRBD2 (7 bases each). Germline-derived CDR1 and CDR2 are MNHEY and SMNVEV (reference sequence). This CDR3 is built from 14 residues. V lost 9 bases, J lost 5 bases, and 18 bases lay in between. CDR3 DNA sequence: TGTGCCAGTCGCTGGGGGGGACAGCAAGATACGCAGTATTTT. This encodes CASRWGGQQDTQYF.

This clonotype was observed a handful of times. The V gene is TRBV6-1, the J gene TRBJ1-1; a weak D match, TRBD1 (5 bases). CDR1 and CDR2 (germline): MNHNS, SASEGT. The V gene lost 6 bases and the J gene lost 4 bases, with 15 bases spanning the gap. The CDR3 runs to 14 residues. The CDR3: CASSPGAPGTEAFF. CDR3 sequence (DNA): TGTGCCAGCAGCCCCGGGGCCCCGGGCACTGAAGCTTTCTTT.

In its sample, this clonotype was seen a few times. The chain recombines TRBV27 with TRBJ2-2; 7 bases align to TRBD1. V trimming: 5 bases; J trimming: 5 bases; junction bases outside the gene matches: 8. There are 15 residues in the CDR3. Per the germline V gene, CDR1 is MNHEY and CDR2 is SMNVEV (reference sequence). The CDR3 loop is CASSREQGSTGELFF. The CDR3 region has the DNA TGTGCCAGCAGTCGGGAACAGGGGTCGACCGGGGAGCTGTTTTTT.

A word on this clonotype: One junction end disagrees with the germline gene, perhaps due to a read error. V usage is TRBV6-6 and J usage is TRBJ2-3; possibly TRBD2 for D (6 bases). From germline, CDR1 is MNHNY and CDR2 SVGAGI (reference sequence). The CDR3 length is 15 residues. The CDR3 spells CASSHSPGDTDTQYF. The CDR3 region has the DNA TGTGCCAGCAGTCACTCGCCGGGGGATACAGATACGCAGTATTTT.

There are a few counts of this clonotype. The J gene is TRBJ2-7, the V gene TRBV29-1; D uncertain. The V gene's germline CDR1 is SQVTM and CDR2 ANQGSEA. The CDR3 runs 14 residues. Trimming shortened V by 7 bases and J by 7 bases, and 23 bases separated the two germline ends. The CDR3 is CSAVGTESLSEQYF. For the CDR3, the DNA is TGCAGCGCCGTGGGTACGGAAAGCTTGAGTGAGCAGTACTTC.

This clonotype was detected ten times or more. The rearrangement uses TRBV5-6 and TRBJ2-5, with TRBD2 identical over 10 bases. J was trimmed by 2 bases and V by 4 bases; bases with no gene match: 2. This CDR3 region has 14 residues. CDR1 is SGHDT and CDR2 is YYEEEE in the germline V gene. The CDR3 spells CASSPSGGQETQYF. The CDR3 DNA is TGTGCCAGCAGCCCTAGCGGGGGTCAAGAGACCCAGTACTTC.

This clonotype was counted a few times. The J gene is TRBJ1-3, the V gene TRBV7-2; possibly TRBD1 for D (5 bases). The germline V gene has CDR1 SGHTA and CDR2 FQGNSA. The V gene lost 3 bases and the J gene lost 0 bases, with 21 bases spanning the gap. This CDR3 contains 19 residues. The DNA for the CDR3 is TGTGCCAGCAGCTTGCGGCAGGGAATCCTAACTTCCTCTGGAAACACCATATATTTT. Protein sequence: CASSLRQGILTSSGNTIYF. The full variable domain, its missing parts supplied by reference TRBV7-2 and TRBJ1-3, is GAGVSQSPSNKVTEKGKDVELRCDPISGHTALYWYRQSLGQGLEFLIYFQGNSAPDKSGLPSDRFSAERTGGSVSTLTIQRTQQEDSAVYLCASSLRQGILTSSGNTIYFGEGSWLTVV.

The chain joins TRBV7-2 to TRBJ2-7; tentative D call: TRBD1 (5 bases). Trimming pared 3 bases from V and 0 bases from J, leaving 12 bases between. Germline CDR1 SGHTA, CDR2 FQGNSA. The CDR3 consists of 15 residues. This CDR3 is CASSFLGRSSYEQYF. The CDR3 DNA is TGTGCCAGCAGCTTTTTGGGGCGAAGCTCCTACGAGCAGTACTTC.